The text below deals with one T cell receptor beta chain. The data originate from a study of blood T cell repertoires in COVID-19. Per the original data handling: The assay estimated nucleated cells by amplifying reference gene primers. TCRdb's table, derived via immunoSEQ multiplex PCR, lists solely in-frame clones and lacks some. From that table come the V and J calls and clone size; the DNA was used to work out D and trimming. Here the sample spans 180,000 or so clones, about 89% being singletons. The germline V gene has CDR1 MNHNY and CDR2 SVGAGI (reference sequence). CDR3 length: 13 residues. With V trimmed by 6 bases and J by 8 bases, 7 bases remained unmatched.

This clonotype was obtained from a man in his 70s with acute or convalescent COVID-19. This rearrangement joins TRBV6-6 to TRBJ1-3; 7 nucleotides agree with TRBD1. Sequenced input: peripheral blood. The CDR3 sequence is CASRYRGPDTIYF. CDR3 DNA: TGTGCCAGCAGGTACAGGGGTCCGGACACCATATATTTT.